Listed here are 10 T cell receptor beta chains from one sample, sequenced in a study of T cell clonality in common variable immunodeficiency. Assay used: immunoSEQ multiplex PCR; TCRdb lists only in-frame clones, some missing. The repertoire yields about 34,000 clones, none seen only once; the top ten contain around 3.1%. The specimen sequenced was peripheral blood mononuclear cells. These receptors were obtained from a person aged 18 to 70 in good health.

This clone was seen many times. Coverage ceases 3 residues before the CDR3 finishes, and the germline J gene fills in the end. This chain connects TRBV5-5 to TRBJ1-2, with D tentatively TRBD1 (6 bases). This CDR3 has 15 amino acids. Germline CDR1 SGHKS, CDR2 YYEKEE (reference sequence). Incomplete CDR3 DNA: TGTGCCAGCAGCTCATTTAAAGACAGGTTTAACGGC. Encoded protein: CASSSFKDRFNG. The full CDR3 protein is CASSSFKDRFNGYTF.

Many counts were recorded for this clone. The read terminates 3 residues ahead of where the CDR3 ends, so the germline J gene completes it. The chain links TRBV12-3 or TRBV12-4 to TRBJ2-3; weak D call: TRBD2 (5 bases). This CDR3 is 16 amino acids long. V lost 3 bases and J lost 1, with 14 bases in between. The CDR3 DNA, read in part, is TGTGCCAGCAGTTTGGTGAGCGGTTCTGGCACAGATACG. It yields the protein CASSLVSGSGTDT. The CDR3 in full is CASSLVSGSGTDTQYF.

This clone was picked up many times. The CDR3 end falls 3 residues outside the read, so it is completed with the germline J gene. The chain has TRBV19 and TRBJ2-2; 11 bases fit TRBD2. From germline, CDR1 is LNHDA and CDR2 SQIVND (reference sequence). The CDR3 is made up of 15 amino acids. Losses at the gene ends were 5 bases for V and 7 bases for J; bases not matched to a gene: 6. CDR3 protein: CASSSSGRMVGELFF. The part of the CDR3 DNA that was read is TGTGCCAGTAGTTCTAGCGGGAGGATGGTCGGGGAG.

This clone was seen ten or more times. Read sequence stops 3 residues before the CDR3 end, and the germline J gene provides the missing end. This rearrangement joins TRBV19 to TRBJ1-1, with a weak D call TRBD1 (6 bases). The CDR3 extends over 15 amino acids. Germline V gives CDR1 LNHDA, CDR2 SQIVND (reference sequence). With 5 bases removed from V and 3 bases from J, the gap between germline ends came to 16 bases. The part of the CDR3 DNA that was read is TGTGCCAGTAGTCCTGGACAGCTTATGGACACTGAA. This encodes CASSPGQLMDTE. From start to end, the CDR3 is CASSPGQLMDTEAFF.

This clone was counted many times. The CDR3 end is not reached by the read, which stops 3 residues before it; the germline J gene fills it in. The rearrangement links TRBV19 to TRBJ1-2; the D is unclear. The germline gives CDR1 LNHDA, CDR2 SQIVND (reference sequence). The CDR3 has 14 amino acids. The V and J ends lost 1 base and 6 bases respectively, with 12 bases between them. CDR3 DNA, as far as it was read: TGTGCCAGTAGTATAGTCCGGGGAAAGGATGGC. Protein: CASSIVRGKDG. The full CDR3 reads CASSIVRGKDGYTF.

This clone was detected only a few times. At one of its ends the junction is not consistent with the germline gene, which may arise from a read error. The sequence runs out 3 residues before the end of the CDR3; the remainder is reconstructed from the germline J gene. This chain connects TRBV7-7 to TRBJ1-1; D is possibly TRBD1 (6 bases). The length of the CDR3 is 13 residues. Germline-derived CDR1 and CDR2 are SSHAT and FNYEAQ (reference sequence). The sequenced part of the CDR3 DNA is TGTGCTAGCAGCTCCACAGGGCGGGAGACC. Translating gives CASSSTGRET. The entire CDR3 protein reads CASSSTGRETAFF.

This clone was counted many times. The missing CDR3 end, 3 residues past where the read stops, is filled in from the germline J gene. This chain links TRBV7-9 with TRBJ1-2, with TRBD1 matching over 7 bases. The germline CDR1 and CDR2 sequences are SEHNR and FQNEAQ (reference sequence). The CDR3 loop spans 13 amino acids. Incomplete CDR3 DNA: TGTGCCAGCAGCTTAGCTGGACAGGAAGGC. Translating it yields CASSLAGQEG. The whole CDR3 sequence is CASSLAGQEGYTF.

This clone has ten or more counts. The DNA ends 3 residues before the CDR3 does, and the rest of the CDR3 is filled in from the germline J gene. This chain links TRBV10-3 with TRBJ1-2, with 8 bases matching TRBD1. Germline V gives CDR1 ENHRY, CDR2 SYGVKD. The length of the CDR3 is 12 residues. The part of the CDR3 DNA that was read is TGTGCCATCAGTTCCGGACAGGGAGGC. Translating gives CAISSGQGG. The full-length CDR3 reads as CAISSGQGGYTF.

This clone was counted many times. The DNA ends 3 residues before the CDR3 does, and the rest of the CDR3 is filled in from the germline J gene. The chain couples TRBV19 to TRBJ1-4, with 7 bases fitting TRBD1. Germline loops: CDR1 LNHDA, CDR2 SQIVND (reference sequence). Unmatched junction bases numbered 7, after V lost 4 bases and J lost 8 bases. The CDR3 is 14 residues long. The DNA read from the CDR3 is TGTGCCAGTAGTACCCCAGGGGGTCGGGAAAAA. Protein sequence: CASSTPGGREK. The complete CDR3 protein is CASSTPGGREKLFF.

This clone was seen at least ten times. The read ends 3 residues shy of where the CDR3 ends; the end is completed using the germline J gene. The genes are TRBV7-2 and TRBJ2-7, with D possibly matching TRBD1 (5 bases). This CDR3 contains 14 residues. CDR1 and CDR2 from the germline V gene are SGHTA and FQGNSA. The V end lost 5 bases, the J end lost 6 bases, and 17 bases lay between the germline ends. The CDR3 DNA, read in part, is TGTGCCAGCAGCCCCGAACAGGCTACAATCGAG. It is translated as CASSPEQATIE. The complete CDR3 protein is CASSPEQATIEQYF.